A selection of T cell receptor beta chains follows, all from one sample in a study of synovial regulatory T cells in juvenile arthritis. Data came from immunoSEQ multiplex PCR; TCRdb stores just in-frame clones and leaves some out. Across 10,000 or so clones, the top ten clones capture 0.35% of the sample. Material: Treg cells from blood. These receptors all stem from a donor younger than 35 with juvenile idiopathic arthritis. Both conserved end residues are part of each CDR3. A row's size may be missing; if present it is once, few, many or a size class.

v_gene: TRBV23-1; j_gene: TRBJ2-2; abundance: -; CDR3aa: CASSPGELFF
v_gene: TRBV11-2; j_gene: TRBJ2-7; abundance: -; CDR3aa: CASSQPGFGYEQYF
v_gene: TRBV18; j_gene: TRBJ2-7; abundance: -; CDR3aa: CASSRTSGTPGGIYEQYF
v_gene: TRBV18; j_gene: TRBJ1-4; abundance: -; CDR3aa: CASSLFSGTGNEKLFF
v_gene: TRBV18; j_gene: TRBJ2-3; abundance: -; CDR3aa: CASSPGLAHDTQYF
v_gene: TRBV5-4; j_gene: TRBJ1-6; abundance: -; CDR3aa: CASSLEANNSPLHF
v_gene: TRBV6-1; j_gene: TRBJ1-5; abundance: -; CDR3aa: CASGRRRLAWQPQHF
v_gene: TRBV6-1; j_gene: TRBJ1-3; abundance: -; CDR3aa: CASSDVGTPSGNTIYF
v_gene: TRBV5-6; j_gene: TRBJ1-1; abundance: -; CDR3aa: CASRRTKSTEAFF
v_gene: TRBV25-1; j_gene: TRBJ1-6; abundance: -; CDR3aa: CASSFPTGNSPLHF
v_gene: TRBV6-1; j_gene: TRBJ1-2; abundance: -; CDR3aa: CASSPLPHDTGSTF
v_gene: TRBV4-1; j_gene: TRBJ1-1; abundance: -; CDR3aa: CASSQDLLGGLVAFF
v_gene: TRBV19; j_gene: TRBJ1-5; abundance: -; CDR3aa: CASSISQGNKWSNQPQHF
v_gene: TRBV18; j_gene: TRBJ1-2; abundance: -; CDR3aa: CASSPPRVGQGAGGYTF
v_gene: TRBV20-1; j_gene: TRBJ2-7; abundance: -; CDR3aa: CSARGAYEQYF
v_gene: TRBV30; j_gene: TRBJ2-7; abundance: -; CDR3aa: CAWSVSTYEQYF
v_gene: TRBV6-6; j_gene: TRBJ1-4; abundance: -; CDR3aa: CASSYSRGVREKLFF
v_gene: TRBV6-6; j_gene: TRBJ1-2; abundance: -; CDR3aa: CASSYGATNYGYTF
v_gene: TRBV12-5; j_gene: TRBJ2-3; abundance: -; CDR3aa: CASGFAIFGGRAARTDTQYF
v_gene: TRBV19; j_gene: TRBJ1-1; abundance: -; CDR3aa: CASSIVGQGNTEAFF
v_gene: TRBV19; j_gene: TRBJ1-1; abundance: medium-sized; CDR3aa: CATQRWPAGNTEAFF
v_gene: TRBV4-1; j_gene: TRBJ1-6; abundance: -; CDR3aa: CASSQVRERSFNSPLHF
v_gene: TRBV18; j_gene: TRBJ1-5; abundance: -; CDR3aa: CASSPDSSPGNQPQHF
v_gene: TRBV18; j_gene: TRBJ2-1; abundance: -; CDR3aa: CASSPLGQGFYNEQFF
v_gene: TRBV11-2; j_gene: TRBJ1-1; abundance: -; CDR3aa: CASSLGTGGEAFF
v_gene: TRBV5-1; j_gene: TRBJ1-2; abundance: -; CDR3aa: CASSWDRGGYTF
v_gene: TRBV12-5; j_gene: TRBJ1-4; abundance: -; CDR3aa: CASGLSEVVGGGREKRKLFF
v_gene: TRBV11-3; j_gene: TRBJ2-3; abundance: -; CDR3aa: CASSQGWGGTDTQYF
v_gene: TRBV5-1; j_gene: TRBJ1-2; abundance: -; CDR3aa: CASSFGGGYTF
v_gene: TRBV5-6; j_gene: TRBJ1-1; abundance: -; CDR3aa: CASSLVGLQAFF
v_gene: TRBV4-1; j_gene: TRBJ2-3; abundance: -; CDR3aa: CASSRRGHQVSTDTQYF
v_gene: TRBV10-3; j_gene: TRBJ2-1; abundance: -; CDR3aa: CAIKSGLAGGYSEQFF
v_gene: TRBV11-2; j_gene: TRBJ2-7; abundance: -; CDR3aa: CASSPRLVPYEQYF
v_gene: TRBV19; j_gene: TRBJ1-2; abundance: -; CDR3aa: CASSMGVGPNYGYTF
v_gene: TRBV7-8; j_gene: TRBJ1-5; abundance: -; CDR3aa: CASSPTPRGGNNQPQHF
v_gene: TRBV10-1; j_gene: TRBJ1-1; abundance: -; CDR3aa: CASSESHPGQGPEAFF
v_gene: TRBV4-1; j_gene: TRBJ2-3; abundance: -; CDR3aa: CASSPTQRGGTDTQYF
v_gene: TRBV10-3; j_gene: TRBJ1-1; abundance: -; CDR3aa: CAISAQGRSEAFF
v_gene: TRBV11-2; j_gene: TRBJ2-7; abundance: -; CDR3aa: CASSLVGTATYEQYF
v_gene: TRBV11-2; j_gene: TRBJ2-3; abundance: -; CDR3aa: CASSLNTRWSDTQYF
v_gene: TRBV5-1; j_gene: TRBJ1-2; abundance: -; CDR3aa: CASSQVGGYGYTF
v_gene: TRBV6-6; j_gene: TRBJ1-5; abundance: -; CDR3aa: CASQYGARSNQPQHF
v_gene: TRBV19; j_gene: TRBJ1-2; abundance: -; CDR3aa: CASTRDSRVYGYTF
v_gene: TRBV19; j_gene: TRBJ2-4; abundance: -; CDR3aa: CASSRGGWTKNIQYF
v_gene: TRBV10-1; j_gene: TRBJ2-1; abundance: -; CDR3aa: CASSPGTGACNEQFF
v_gene: TRBV6-1; j_gene: TRBJ2-2; abundance: -; CDR3aa: CASREGRATGELFF
v_gene: TRBV6-1; j_gene: TRBJ1-2; abundance: -; CDR3aa: CASSRGYTF
v_gene: TRBV18; j_gene: TRBJ2-1; abundance: -; CDR3aa: CASSHNSGTAYNEQFF
v_gene: TRBV11-3; j_gene: TRBJ1-1; abundance: -; CDR3aa: CASSLLWTTEAFF
v_gene: TRBV10-3; j_gene: TRBJ1-4; abundance: -; CDR3aa: CAISDSGRGTNEKLFF
v_gene: TRBV19; j_gene: TRBJ2-2; abundance: -; CDR3aa: CASKGSGSFNTGELFF